This T cell receptor beta chain was observed in a study of somatic mutations in cytotoxic T cells in rheumatoid arthritis. Study-wide results and caveats: Patients with rheumatoid arthritis, but not healthy controls, had CD8+ clonality that increased with age. CD8+ T-cell clonality did not differ significantly between rheumatoid arthritis patients and age-matched healthy controls.

In the authors' methods: Patient CD8+ clones bigger than 1% seldom lined up with published virus-specific TCRB sequences. The protocol was immunoSEQ multiplex PCR, while the TCRdb copy is restricted to in-frame clones and leaves out a portion. D and trimming were read from the DNA, whereas the V and J calls and clone size are those reported in that table. Of roughly 6,000 clones in the sample, 60% to 80% were seen once. Regarding this clone: Its cognate antigen is unknown.

This CDR3 has 12 residues. Germline values: CDR1 SEHNR, CDR2 FQNEAQ (reference sequence). With 4 bases removed from V and 4 bases from J, the gap between germline ends came to 7 bases. The J gene is TRBJ1-2, the V gene TRBV7-9; no clear D gene. This sequence originates from an adult with rheumatoid arthritis. Sequencing was performed on CD8+ T cells sorted from blood. For the CDR3, the DNA is TGTGCCAGCAGCTACCGGGGCTATGGCTACACCTTC. It codes for CASSYRGYGYTF.